This record covers a single T cell receptor beta chain. Its cognate antigen is unknown. The CDR3 has 18 residues. Germline V gene sequence: CDR1 LGHDT, CDR2 YNNKEL (reference sequence). The record originates from a study of monozygotic twins with inflammatory bowel disease. With the 5' RACE reads reprocessed, TCRdb shows one record per CDR3 protein and no DNA. This sample's table has 420,000 or so distinct CDR3 sequences. Study-wide findings and caveats: Clonotype overlap with others was lower in IBD patients than in healthy twins, a difference that was greatest with disease activity. Lower TCRbeta diversity (inverse Simpson) was seen in IBD patients than in healthy co-twins. In the analysis, different T cell subtypes could not be told apart.

The chain couples TRBV3-1 to TRBJ2-1; TCRdb returns TRBD2, unconfirmable since there is no DNA. The sequenced material came from blood. The TCR comes from a human donor with ulcerative colitis or Crohn's disease, or a healthy co-twin of an affected twin (not recorded which). The CDR3 is CASSLGSGGLPSYNEQFF.